This TCR beta chain was sequenced during a study of blood T cell repertoires in COVID-19 (dated by TCRdb to 2018 to 2021). About the full investigation: Collaborator samples came from the United States, Italy and Spain and covered acute and convalescent phases of COVID-19. The prospective study material was composed of cDNA or gDNA derived from T cells, B-cell-depleted T cells, or PBMCs. The dataset comprised deeply sampled blood TCRbeta repertoires from subjects exposed to, actively infected with, or recovered from COVID-19. The repertoires were made available in a free public database intended to serve as a resource for research on the immune response to SARS-CoV-2. The samples were drawn from two sources: the first 160 participants of the ongoing ImmuneRACE study, and 1,000 to 1,500 subjects contributed by 6 global collaborators. The sample metadata nearly always contained a de-identified subject ID, COVID-19 status, age in years and sex. Where available, HLA class I and class II types were obtained from metadata supplied by the sample provider rather than from assay-based typing.

Points the paper makes about the study in general: The amount of clinical and demographic metadata varied by source and participant and was provided uncurated.

As encoded in the germline V gene, CDR1 is KGHSH while CDR2 is LQKENI. Counted from cysteine to phenylalanine, this CDR3 has 15 amino acids. The read is trimmed to its CDR3 DNA, 45 bases read in frame from base 1. Relative to germline, V is missing 0 bases and J is missing 5 bases, with 3 bases of the junction outside any gene match. The immunoSEQ Assay, a bias-controlled multiplex PCR, was used to amplify TCRbeta CDR3 regions from genomic DNA. In the source study's methods: The number of nucleated cells in each sample was estimated from the amplification of reference gene primers within the assay. To quantify the absolute abundance of each unique TCRbeta CDR3 rearrangement, sequence reads were collapsed and filtered. For each sample, productive Simpson clonality was calculated as the square root of Simpson's diversity index over productive rearrangements. TCRdb carries this immuneACCESS record with in-frame sequences only. Its versions omit some clonotypes, under half of them owing to an unresolved V gene in the studies checked, with the rest unexplained. D and trimming come from the DNA, and the V and J calls and clone size come from that table. The sample data list fewer than 350,000 clones, and about nine tenths of these were observed just once. Of the sample, 1.7% is held by the ten largest clones.

Enrolling through a virtual design, the prospective study's participants ranged in age from roughly 18 to 95 years and lived across some 22 United States geographic areas. To assign participants to cohorts, the prospective study relied on clinical history that participants themselves reported in a screening survey and a study questionnaire. Recovered participants in ImmuneRACE Cohort 3 were defined by two consecutive negative NP/OP PCR tests, clearance by a healthcare professional, or resolution of symptoms. In the prospective study, whole blood, serum and a nasopharyngeal or oropharyngeal swab were collected from each participant by mobile phlebotomists. Prospective study participants could optionally give additional blood draws and questionnaires over a roughly two-month period. Prospective study blood samples were shipped either frozen or at room temperature before DNA extraction. Remarks on this clone: Its cognate antigen has yet to be identified. No per-base quality is available; no much larger clone lies one base away.

The chain couples TRBV18 to TRBJ1-4; 7 bases in between match TRBD1. This clonotype was sampled from a woman between 40 and 55 years old who had recovered from COVID-19. The sequenced sample consisted of PBMCs or T cells enriched from blood (not recorded which). The nucleotide sequence is given as TGTGCCAGCTCACCACCGACCAGGGGGAATGAAAAACTGTTTTTT. Its protein reads: CASSPPTRGNEKLFF. With the rest looked up from the reference TRBV18 and TRBJ1-4 genes rather than sequenced, the full variable domain is NAGVMQNPRHLVRRRGQEARLRCSPMKGHSHVYWYRQLPEEGLKFMVYLQKENIIDESGMPKERFSAEFPKEGPSILRIQQVVRGDSAAYFCASSPPTRGNEKLFFGSGTQLSVL.